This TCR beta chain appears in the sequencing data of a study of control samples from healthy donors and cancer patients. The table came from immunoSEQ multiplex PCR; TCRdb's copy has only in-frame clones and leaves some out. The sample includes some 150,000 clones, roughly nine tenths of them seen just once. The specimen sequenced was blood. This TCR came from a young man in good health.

The chain's CDR3 is CASSEQGSNEKLFF. The CDR3 DNA is TGTGCCAGCAGTGAACAAGGTTCTAATGAAAAACTGTTTTTT. The chain has TRBV25-1 and TRBJ1-4; D not certain. Germline CDR1 reads MGHDK; CDR2 reads SYGVNS. The CDR3 extends over 14 amino acids. V was trimmed by 2 bases and J by 3 bases, leaving 7 bases between them.